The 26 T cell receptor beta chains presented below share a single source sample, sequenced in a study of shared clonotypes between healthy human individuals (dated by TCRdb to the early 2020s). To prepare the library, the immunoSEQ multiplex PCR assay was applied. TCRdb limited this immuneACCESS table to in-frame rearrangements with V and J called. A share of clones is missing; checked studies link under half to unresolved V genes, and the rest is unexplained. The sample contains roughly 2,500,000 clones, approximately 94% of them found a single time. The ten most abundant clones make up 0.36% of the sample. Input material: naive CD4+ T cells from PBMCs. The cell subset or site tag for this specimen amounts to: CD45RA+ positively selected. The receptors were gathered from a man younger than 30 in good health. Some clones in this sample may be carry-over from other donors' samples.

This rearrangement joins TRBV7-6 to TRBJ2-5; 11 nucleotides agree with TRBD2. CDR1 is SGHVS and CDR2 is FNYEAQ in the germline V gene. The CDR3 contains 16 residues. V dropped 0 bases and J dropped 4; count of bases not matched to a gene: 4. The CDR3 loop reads CASSLALTSGVETQYF. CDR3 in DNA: TGTGCCAGCAGCTTAGCCCTGACTAGCGGGGTAGAGACCCAGTACTTC.

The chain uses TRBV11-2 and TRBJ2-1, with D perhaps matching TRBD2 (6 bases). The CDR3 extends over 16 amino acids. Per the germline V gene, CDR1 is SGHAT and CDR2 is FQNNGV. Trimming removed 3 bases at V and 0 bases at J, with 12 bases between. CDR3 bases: TGTGCCAGCAGCTTCATCGGCGGGACCTCCTACAATGAGCAGTTCTTC. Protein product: CASSFIGGTSYNEQFF.

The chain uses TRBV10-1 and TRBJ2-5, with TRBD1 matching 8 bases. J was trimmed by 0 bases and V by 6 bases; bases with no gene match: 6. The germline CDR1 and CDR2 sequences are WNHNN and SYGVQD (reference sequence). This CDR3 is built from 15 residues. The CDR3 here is CASSPTGADQETQYF. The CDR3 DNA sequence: TGCGCCAGCAGCCCGACAGGGGCGGACCAAGAGACCCAGTACTTC.

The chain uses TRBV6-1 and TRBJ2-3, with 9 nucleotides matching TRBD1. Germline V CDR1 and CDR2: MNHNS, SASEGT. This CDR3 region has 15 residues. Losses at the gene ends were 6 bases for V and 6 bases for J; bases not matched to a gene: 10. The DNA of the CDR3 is TGTGCCAGCAGAGTGGGACAGGGAAGGATGGATACGCAGTATTTT. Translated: CASRVGQGRMDTQYF.

CDR3 sequence: CASSLAGTGVYGYTF. The CDR3 DNA follows: TGTGCCAGCAGCCTAGCCGGGACAGGGGTCTATGGCTACACCTTC. This chain links TRBV14 with TRBJ1-2, with TRBD1 matching 10 bases. V gave up 4 bases and J gave up 4 bases; unmatched junction bases: 6. Germline CDR1 and CDR2: SGHDN and FVKESK. CDR3 length: 15 amino acids.

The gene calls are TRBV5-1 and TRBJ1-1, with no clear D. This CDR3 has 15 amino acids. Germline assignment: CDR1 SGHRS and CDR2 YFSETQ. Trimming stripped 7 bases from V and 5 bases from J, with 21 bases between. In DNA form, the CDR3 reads TGCGCCAGCCGTACGCCTACAGCTTCAGGTACTGAAGCTTTCTTT. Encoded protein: CASRTPTASGTEAFF.

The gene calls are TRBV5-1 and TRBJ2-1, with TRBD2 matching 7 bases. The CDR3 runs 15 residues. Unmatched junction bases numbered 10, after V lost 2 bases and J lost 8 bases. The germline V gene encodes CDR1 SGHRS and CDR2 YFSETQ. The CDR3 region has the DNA TGCGCCAGCAGCTTACCGCGGGAGAGGGGCGATGAGCAGTTCTTC. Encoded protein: CASSLPRERGDEQFF.

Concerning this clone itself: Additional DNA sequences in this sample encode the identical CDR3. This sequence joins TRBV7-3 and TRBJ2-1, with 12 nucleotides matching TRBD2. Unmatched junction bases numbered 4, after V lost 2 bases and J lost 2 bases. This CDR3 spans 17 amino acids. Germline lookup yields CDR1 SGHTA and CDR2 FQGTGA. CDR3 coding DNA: TGTGCCAGCAGCTTAGGTCTAGCGGGAGGGACCTACAATGAGCAGTTCTTC. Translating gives CASSLGLAGGTYNEQFF.

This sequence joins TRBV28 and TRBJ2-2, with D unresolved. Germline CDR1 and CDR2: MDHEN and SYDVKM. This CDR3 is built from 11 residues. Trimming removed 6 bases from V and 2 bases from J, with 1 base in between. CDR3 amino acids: CASRNTGELFF. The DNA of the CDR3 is TGTGCCAGCAGAAACACCGGGGAGCTGTTTTTT.

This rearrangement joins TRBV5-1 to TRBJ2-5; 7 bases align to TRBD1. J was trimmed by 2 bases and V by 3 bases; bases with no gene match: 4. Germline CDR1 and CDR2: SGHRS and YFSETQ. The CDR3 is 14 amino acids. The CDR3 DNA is TGCGCCAGCAGCTGGATGGGACAGCAAGAGACCCAGTACTTC. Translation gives CASSWMGQQETQYF.

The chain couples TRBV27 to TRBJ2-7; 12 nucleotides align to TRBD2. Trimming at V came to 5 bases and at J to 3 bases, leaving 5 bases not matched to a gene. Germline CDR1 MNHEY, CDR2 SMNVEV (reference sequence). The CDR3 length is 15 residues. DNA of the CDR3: TGTGCCAGCAGTAACCGACTAGCGGGGGACTACGAGCAGTACTTC. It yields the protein CASSNRLAGDYEQYF.

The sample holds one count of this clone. The DNA of the CDR3 is TGTGCCAGCAGCGTTCAGAGTACCGGGGAGCTGTTTTTT. This encodes CASSVQSTGELFF. The gene calls are TRBV9 and TRBJ2-2; no reliable D call. V lost 2 bases and J 5 bases, leaving 7 bases between the germline ends. The V gene's germline CDR1 is SGDLS and CDR2 YYNGEE. The CDR3 has 13 residues.

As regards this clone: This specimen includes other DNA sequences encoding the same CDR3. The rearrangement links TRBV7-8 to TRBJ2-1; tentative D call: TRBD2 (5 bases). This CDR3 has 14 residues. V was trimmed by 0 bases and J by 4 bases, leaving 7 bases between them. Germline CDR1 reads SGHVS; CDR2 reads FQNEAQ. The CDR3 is CASSLAGSYNEQFF. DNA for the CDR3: TGTGCCAGCAGCTTAGCTGGGAGTTACAATGAGCAGTTCTTC.

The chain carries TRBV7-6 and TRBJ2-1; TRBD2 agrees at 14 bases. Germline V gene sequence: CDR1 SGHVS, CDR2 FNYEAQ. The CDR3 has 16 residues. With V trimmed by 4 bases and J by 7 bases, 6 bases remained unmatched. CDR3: CASSSGTSGSVNEQFF. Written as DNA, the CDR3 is TGTGCCAGCAGCTCCGGGACTAGCGGGAGTGTGAATGAGCAGTTCTTC.

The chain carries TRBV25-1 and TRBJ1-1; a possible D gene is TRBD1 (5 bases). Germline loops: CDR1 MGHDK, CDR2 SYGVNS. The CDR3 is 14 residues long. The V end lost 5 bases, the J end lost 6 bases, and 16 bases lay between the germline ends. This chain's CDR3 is CASSRPGLNAEAFF. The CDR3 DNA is TGTGCCAGCAGTCGACCGGGACTCAACGCTGAAGCTTTCTTT.

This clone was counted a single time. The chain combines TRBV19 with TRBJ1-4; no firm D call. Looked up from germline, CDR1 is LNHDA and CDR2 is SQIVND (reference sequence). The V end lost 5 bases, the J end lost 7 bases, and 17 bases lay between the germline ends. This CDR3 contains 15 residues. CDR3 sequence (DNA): TGTGCCAGTAGTCCCTACACCGCTGGCGGTGAAAAACTGTTTTTT. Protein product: CASSPYTAGGEKLFF.

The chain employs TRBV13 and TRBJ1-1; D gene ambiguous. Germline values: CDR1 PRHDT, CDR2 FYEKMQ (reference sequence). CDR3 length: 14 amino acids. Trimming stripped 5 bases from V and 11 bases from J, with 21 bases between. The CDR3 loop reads CASSGMLLGNGAFF. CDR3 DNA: TGTGCCAGCAGCGGTATGTTATTAGGTAACGGGGCTTTCTTT.

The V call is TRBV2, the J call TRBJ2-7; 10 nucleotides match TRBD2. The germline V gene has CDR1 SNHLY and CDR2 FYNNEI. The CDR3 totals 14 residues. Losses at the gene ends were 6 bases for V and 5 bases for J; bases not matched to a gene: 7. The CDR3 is CASREREGRNEQYF. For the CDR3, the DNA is TGTGCCAGCAGAGAGCGGGAGGGCCGGAACGAGCAGTACTTC.

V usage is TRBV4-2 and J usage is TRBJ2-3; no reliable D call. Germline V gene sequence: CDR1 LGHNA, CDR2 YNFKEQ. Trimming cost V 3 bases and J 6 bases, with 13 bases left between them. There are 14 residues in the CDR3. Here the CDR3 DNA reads TGTGCCAGCAGCCAGCCCCCCCACGCGGATACGCAGTATTTT. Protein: CASSQPPHADTQYF.

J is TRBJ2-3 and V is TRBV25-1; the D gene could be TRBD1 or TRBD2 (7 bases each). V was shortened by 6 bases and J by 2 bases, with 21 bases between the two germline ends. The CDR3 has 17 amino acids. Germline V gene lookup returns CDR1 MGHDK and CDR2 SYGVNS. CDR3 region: CASSDRDGGSNTDTQYF. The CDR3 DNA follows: TGTGCCAGCAGCGACAGGGACGGGGGGTCTAACACAGATACGCAGTATTTT.

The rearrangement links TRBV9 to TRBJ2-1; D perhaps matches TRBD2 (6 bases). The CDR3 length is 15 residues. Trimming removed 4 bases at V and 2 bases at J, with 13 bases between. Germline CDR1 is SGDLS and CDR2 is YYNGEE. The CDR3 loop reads CASSLMEGAYNEQFF. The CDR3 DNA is TGTGCCAGCAGCCTGATGGAGGGTGCCTACAATGAGCAGTTCTTC.

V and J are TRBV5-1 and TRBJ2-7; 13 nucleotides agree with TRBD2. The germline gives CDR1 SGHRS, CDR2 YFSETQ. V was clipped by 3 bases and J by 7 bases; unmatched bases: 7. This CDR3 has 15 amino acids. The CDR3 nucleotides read TGCGCCAGCAGCTCGGGGACTAGCGGGGCCTTGGAGCAGTACTTC. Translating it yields CASSSGTSGALEQYF.

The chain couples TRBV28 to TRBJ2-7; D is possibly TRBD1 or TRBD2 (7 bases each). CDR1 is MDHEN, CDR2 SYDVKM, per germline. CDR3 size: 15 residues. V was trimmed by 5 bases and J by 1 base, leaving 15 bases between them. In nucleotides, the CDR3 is TGTGCCAGCAGTCAGGGGGGGCTACGATCCTACGAGCAGTACTTC. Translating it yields CASSQGGLRSYEQYF.

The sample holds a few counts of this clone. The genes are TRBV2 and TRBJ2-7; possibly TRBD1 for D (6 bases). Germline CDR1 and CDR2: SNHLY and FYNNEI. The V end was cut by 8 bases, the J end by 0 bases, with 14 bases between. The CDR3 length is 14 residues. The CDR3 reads CASLGQLSSYEQYF. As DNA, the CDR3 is TGTGCCAGCCTAGGACAGTTGAGCTCCTACGAGCAGTACTTC. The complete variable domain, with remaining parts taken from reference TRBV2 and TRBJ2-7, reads EPEVTQTPSHQVTQMGQEVILRCVPISNHLYFYWYRQILGQKVEFLVSFYNNEISEKSEIFDDQFSVERPDGSNFTLKIRSTKLEDSAMYFCASLGQLSSYEQYFGPGTRLTVT.

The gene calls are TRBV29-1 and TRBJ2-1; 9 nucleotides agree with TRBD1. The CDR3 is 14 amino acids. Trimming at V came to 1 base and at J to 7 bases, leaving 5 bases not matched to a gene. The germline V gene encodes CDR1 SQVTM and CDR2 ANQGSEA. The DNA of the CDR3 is TGCAGCGTTGAAGGGAGGACAGGGGCTAATGAGCAGTTCTTC. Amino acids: CSVEGRTGANEQFF.

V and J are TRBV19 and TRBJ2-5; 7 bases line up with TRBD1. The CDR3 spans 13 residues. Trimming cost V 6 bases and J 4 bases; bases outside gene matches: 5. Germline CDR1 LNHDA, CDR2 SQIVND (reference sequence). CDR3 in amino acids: CASRRGPSETQYF. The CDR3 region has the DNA TGTGCCAGTAGGAGGGGGCCGTCAGAGACCCAGTACTTC.